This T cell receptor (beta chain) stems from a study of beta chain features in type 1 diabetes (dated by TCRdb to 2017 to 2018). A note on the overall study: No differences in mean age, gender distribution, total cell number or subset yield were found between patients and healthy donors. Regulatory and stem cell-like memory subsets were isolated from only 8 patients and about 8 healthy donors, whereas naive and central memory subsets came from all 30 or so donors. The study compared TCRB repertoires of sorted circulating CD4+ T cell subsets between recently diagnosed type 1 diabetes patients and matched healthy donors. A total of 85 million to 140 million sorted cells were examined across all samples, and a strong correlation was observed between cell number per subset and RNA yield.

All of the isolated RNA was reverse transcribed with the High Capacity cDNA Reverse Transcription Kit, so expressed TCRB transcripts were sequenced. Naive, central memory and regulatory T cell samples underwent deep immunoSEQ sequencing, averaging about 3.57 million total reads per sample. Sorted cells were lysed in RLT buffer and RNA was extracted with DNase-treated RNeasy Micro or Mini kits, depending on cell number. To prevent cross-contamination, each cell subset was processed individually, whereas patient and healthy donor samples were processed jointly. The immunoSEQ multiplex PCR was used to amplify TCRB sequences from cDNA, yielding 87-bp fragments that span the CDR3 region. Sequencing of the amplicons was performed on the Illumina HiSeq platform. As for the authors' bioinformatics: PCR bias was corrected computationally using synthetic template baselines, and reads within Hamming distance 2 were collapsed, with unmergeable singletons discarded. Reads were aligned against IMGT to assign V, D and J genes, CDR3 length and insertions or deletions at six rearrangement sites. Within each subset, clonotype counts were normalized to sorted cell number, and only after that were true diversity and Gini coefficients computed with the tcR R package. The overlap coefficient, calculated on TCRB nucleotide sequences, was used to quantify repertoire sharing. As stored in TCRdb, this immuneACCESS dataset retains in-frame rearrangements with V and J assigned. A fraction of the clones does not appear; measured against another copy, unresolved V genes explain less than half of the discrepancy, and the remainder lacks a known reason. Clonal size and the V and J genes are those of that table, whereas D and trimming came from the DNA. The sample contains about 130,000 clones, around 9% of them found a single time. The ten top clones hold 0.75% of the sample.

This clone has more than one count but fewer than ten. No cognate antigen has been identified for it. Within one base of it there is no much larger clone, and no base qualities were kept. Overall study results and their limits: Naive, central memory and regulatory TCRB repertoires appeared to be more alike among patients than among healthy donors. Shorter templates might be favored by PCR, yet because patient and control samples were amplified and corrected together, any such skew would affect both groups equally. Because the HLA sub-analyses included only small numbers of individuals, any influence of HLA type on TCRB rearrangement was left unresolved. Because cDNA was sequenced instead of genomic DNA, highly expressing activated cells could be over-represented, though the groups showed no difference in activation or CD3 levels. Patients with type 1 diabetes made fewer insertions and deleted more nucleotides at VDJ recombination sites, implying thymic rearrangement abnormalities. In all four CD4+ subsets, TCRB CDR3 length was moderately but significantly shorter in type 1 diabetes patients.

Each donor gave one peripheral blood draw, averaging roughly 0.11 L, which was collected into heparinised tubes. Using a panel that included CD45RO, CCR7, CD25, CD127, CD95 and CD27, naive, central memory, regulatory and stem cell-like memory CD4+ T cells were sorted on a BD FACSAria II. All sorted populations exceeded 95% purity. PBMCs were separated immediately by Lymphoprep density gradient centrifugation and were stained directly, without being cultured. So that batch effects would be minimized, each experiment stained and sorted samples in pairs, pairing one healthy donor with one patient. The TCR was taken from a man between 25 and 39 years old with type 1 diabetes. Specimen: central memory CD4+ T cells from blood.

The CDR3 sequence is CASKRGPGGEKLFF. The DNA is as follows: TGTGCCTCCAAAAGGGGGCCGGGCGGTGAAAAACTGTTTTTT. The chain is encoded by TRBV30 joined to TRBJ1-4, and 7 junctional nucleotides match TRBD1. Clipping removes 7 bases from V and 7 bases from J, with 12 as the unmatched junction base count. Reading from cysteine to phenylalanine, the CDR3 counts 14 amino acids. Solely the CDR3 DNA is kept, with 42 bases framed from the first base. As encoded in the germline V gene (reference sequence), CDR1 is GTSNPN while CDR2 is SVGIG.